This TCR beta chain is from a study of Ad26.COV2.S vaccination and SARS-CoV-2 variants. About the study: Donor allocation was to the COV1001 Ad26.COV2.S trial arm. Overall study results and limits: Analyses of TCR breadth and depth may have underestimated total T cell responses.

Sequencing used immunoSEQ multiplex PCR; TCRdb keeps in-frame clones, though not all of them. The sample holds more than 300,000 clones, about 86% seen once. A word on this clone: What it binds is unknown.

V was trimmed by 0 bases and J by 0 bases, leaving 6 bases between them. The CDR3 spans 14 residues. Germline loops: CDR1 SGHKS, CDR2 YYEKEE (reference sequence). As for treatment: roughly 18 received Ad26.COV2.S at low or high dose, single or two shots; about five received placebo; per-sample allocation not given. Samples came from day 63 after the first vaccine or placebo injection. Sequencing used peripheral blood, obtained in a trial of Ad26.COV2.S vaccine versus placebo. This TCR was sampled from a person between 18 and 59 years old who received the Ad26.COV2.S COVID-19 vaccine or a placebo. The chain recombines TRBV5-5 with TRBJ1-1, with D perhaps TRBD1 (5 bases). The CDR3 spells CASSLGTMNTEAFF. The CDR3 DNA sequence: TGTGCCAGCAGCTTGGGGACAATGAACACTGAAGCTTTCTTT.